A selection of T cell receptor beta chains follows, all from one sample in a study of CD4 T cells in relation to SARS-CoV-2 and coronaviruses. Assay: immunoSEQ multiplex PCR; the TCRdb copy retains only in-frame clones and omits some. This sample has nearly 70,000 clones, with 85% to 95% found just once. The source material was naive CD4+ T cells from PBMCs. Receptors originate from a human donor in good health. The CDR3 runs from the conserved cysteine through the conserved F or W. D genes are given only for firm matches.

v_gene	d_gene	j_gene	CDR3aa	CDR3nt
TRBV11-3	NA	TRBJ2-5	CASSLDREETQYF	TGTGCCAGCAGCTTGGACAGAGAAGAGACCCAGTACTTC
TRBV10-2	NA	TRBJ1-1	CASRIRVILGVNTEAFF	TGCGCCAGCAGAATAAGGGTCATTTTGGGGGTAAACACTGAAGCTTTCTTT
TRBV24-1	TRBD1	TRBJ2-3	CATSDPGQSADTQYF	TGTGCCACCAGTGACCCGGGACAGTCAGCAGATACGCAGTATTTT
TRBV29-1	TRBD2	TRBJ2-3	CSVEDPPAGGPDTQYF	TGCAGCGTTGAAGATCCACCAGCGGGGGGTCCAGATACGCAGTATTTT
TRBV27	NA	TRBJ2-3	CASSLLSTDTQYF	TGTGCCAGCAGCCTTTTGAGTACAGATACGCAGTATTTT
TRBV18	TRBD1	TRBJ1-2	CASSPGTGSNYGYTF	TGTGCCAGCTCACCTGGGACAGGATCTAACTATGGCTACACCTTC
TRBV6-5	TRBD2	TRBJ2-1	CASSMRGGERNEQFF	TGTGCCAGCAGTATGCGGGGGGGAGAAAGAAATGAGCAGTTCTTC
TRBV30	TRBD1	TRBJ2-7	CAWSGAQGRTGASYEQYF	TGTGCCTGGAGTGGGGCCCAAGGGCGGACAGGGGCGTCCTACGAGCAGTACTTC
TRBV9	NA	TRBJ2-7	CASSETGTPGSYEQYF	TGTGCCAGCAGCGAGACGGGGACTCCGGGCTCCTACGAGCAGTACTTC
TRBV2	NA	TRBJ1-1	CASSEIGGMNTEAFF	TGTGCCAGCAGTGAAATAGGGGGGATGAACACTGAAGCTTTCTTT
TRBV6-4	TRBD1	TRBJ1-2	CASPGQVNYGYTF	TGTGCCAGCCCGGGACAGGTTAACTATGGCTACACCTTC
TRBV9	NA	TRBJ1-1	CASSVGGGHNTEAFF	TGTGCCAGCAGCGTGGGGGGAGGACATAACACTGAAGCTTTCTTT
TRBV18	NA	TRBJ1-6	CASSPQVGGGGSFWDNSPLHF	TGTGCCAGCTCACCACAAGTGGGGGGGGGCGGGAGTTTTTGGGATAATTCACCCCTCCACTTT
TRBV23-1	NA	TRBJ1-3	CASSRSRGFTIYF	TGCGCCAGCAGTCGTAGCCGCGGTTTCACCATATATTTT
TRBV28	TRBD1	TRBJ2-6	CASSFAPGGQRGDVLTF	TGTGCCAGCAGTTTCGCCCCAGGGGGACAGAGGGGTGACGTCCTGACTTTC
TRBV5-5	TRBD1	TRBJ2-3	CASSLEWTGAGYTQYF	TGTGCCAGCAGCTTGGAATGGACAGGGGCAGGTTATACGCAGTATTTT
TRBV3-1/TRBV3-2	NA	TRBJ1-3	CASTDNRAGNTIYF	TGTGCCAGCACCGACAACAGGGCTGGAAACACCATATATTTT